This T cell receptor beta chain stems from a study of cytomegalovirus exposure and HLA in healthy donors. Points from the study as a whole: Both high specificity and high sensitivity reportedly marked the classifier's diagnosis of cytomegalovirus status. Researchers reportedly found TCR beta sequences accurately predicted most subjects' HLA-A and HLA-B alleles.

PCR used 60 Vbeta primers and 13 Jbeta primers. Data came from immunoSEQ multiplex PCR; TCRdb stores just in-frame clones and leaves some out. The sample has 150,000 or so clones, 75% to 90% seen once; the top ten hold 6.3%. The germline V gene encodes CDR1 SGHTA and CDR2 FQGTGA. The CDR3 extends over 15 amino acids. Trimming took off 5 bases at V and 4 bases at J, with 14 bases between the two ends. With regard to this clone: Its antigen is unidentified.

J is TRBJ2-2 and V is TRBV7-3; TRBD1 is a possible D gene (6 bases). Source material: PBMCs. This clonotype originated in a male donor in good health and CMV-seropositive. DNA for the CDR3: TGTGCCAGCAGCAGAACAGGGCTCGGCACCGGGGAGCTGTTTTTT. The encoded protein is CASSRTGLGTGELFF.